A single sample gave rise to the 20 T cell receptor beta chains below, sequenced in a study of blood T cell repertoires in COVID-19. The repertoire was sequenced with immunoSEQ multiplex PCR; TCRdb's copy has only in-frame clones and lacks some. The table shows hundreds of thousands of clones, with approximately 86% occurring only once. Sequencing was performed on PBMCs or T cells enriched from blood (not recorded which). These TCRs come from a woman between 18 and 29 years old who had recovered from COVID-19.

The gene calls are TRBV19 and TRBJ2-5, with D possibly TRBD2 on 6 matching bases. Trimming pared 5 bases from V and 5 bases from J, leaving 15 bases between. This CDR3 region has 14 residues. From germline, CDR1 is LNHDA and CDR2 SQIVND (reference sequence). In DNA form, the CDR3 reads TGTGCCAGTAGTCGGGCGGGACCACACGAGACCCAGTACTTC. Amino acid sequence: CASSRAGPHETQYF.

This clone was recorded only once. This sequence joins TRBV27 and TRBJ2-3; 8 bases are a match to TRBD1. Germline CDR1 is MNHEY and CDR2 is SMNVEV (reference sequence). The CDR3 is made up of 15 amino acids. The V and J ends lost 3 bases and 2 bases, in that order; junction bases with no gene match: 4. The CDR3 bases are TGTGCCAGCAGTTTGGACAGGGTAGACACAGATACGCAGTATTTT. It encodes CASSLDRVDTDTQYF.

This rearrangement joins TRBV28 to TRBJ2-2; TRBD2 matches 7 bases. V gave up 6 bases and J gave up 0 bases; unmatched junction bases: 4. This CDR3 has 15 amino acids. CDR1 and CDR2 from the germline V gene are MDHEN and SYDVKM. The CDR3 is CASRGTIPNTGELFF. The DNA of the CDR3 is TGTGCCAGCAGGGGGACTATACCGAACACCGGGGAGCTGTTTTTT.

J is TRBJ1-2 and V is TRBV6-5; weak D call: TRBD1 (6 bases). CDR1 and CDR2 from the germline V gene are MNHEY and SVGAGI. The CDR3 is 14 amino acids. Trimming removed 3 bases from V and 4 bases from J, with 12 bases in between. In DNA, the CDR3 is TGTGCCAGCAGTTATTTCGGACAGTCCTATGGCTACACCTTC. It encodes CASSYFGQSYGYTF.

The chain combines TRBV30 with TRBJ2-2; 8 nucleotides match TRBD1. The CDR3 covers 16 residues. The V segment lost 3 bases and the J segment 5 bases; nucleotides outside the gene matches: 11. Germline V gene sequence: CDR1 GTSNPN, CDR2 SVGIG (reference sequence). The CDR3 nucleotides are TGTGCCTGGAGCCCTACGACAGGGGTACGAACCGGGGAGCTGTTTTTT. This gives the protein CAWSPTTGVRTGELFF.

This rearrangement joins TRBV6-5 to TRBJ2-1; maybe TRBD2 (5 bases). Germline-derived CDR1 and CDR2 are MNHEY and SVGAGI. Trimming pared 2 bases from V and 7 bases from J, leaving 9 bases between. This CDR3 is built from 13 residues. Here the CDR3 reads CASSYQRGNEQFF. The CDR3, as DNA: TGTGCCAGCAGTTACCAACGAGGGAATGAGCAGTTCTTC.

The CDR3 DNA follows: TGTGCCAGCAGCTTGTTACAGGCTTGGGGCAATCAGCCCCAGCATTTT. Encoded protein: CASSLLQAWGNQPQHF. This chain joins TRBV7-8 and TRBJ1-5; a possible D gene is TRBD1 (5 bases). V was pared by 3 bases and J by 2 bases, with 14 bases between. The CDR3 contains 16 residues. Looked up from germline, CDR1 is SGHVS and CDR2 is FQNEAQ.

V gene TRBV20-1 combines with J gene TRBJ1-5; D is uncertain. This CDR3 is 15 amino acids long. Germline values: CDR1 DFQATT, CDR2 SNEGSKA (reference sequence). Trimming left V 3 bases short and J 7 bases short, with 19 bases between. The CDR3 region is CSASLSSLSGQPQHF. The CDR3 nucleotides are TGCAGTGCTAGTTTGAGCTCCCTTTCAGGCCAGCCCCAGCATTTT.

The chain employs TRBV7-7 and TRBJ1-3; perhaps TRBD1 as D (6 bases). Trimming pared 5 bases from V and 0 bases from J, leaving 11 bases between. Germline lookup yields CDR1 SSHAT and CDR2 FNYEAQ (reference sequence). CDR3 length: 15 amino acids. In nucleotides, the CDR3 is TGTGCCAGCAGCCGGGACAACCTCTCTGGAAACACCATATATTTT. Translated, it gives CASSRDNLSGNTIYF. The complete variable domain, with remaining parts taken from reference TRBV7-7 and TRBJ1-3, reads GAGVSQSPRYKVTKRGQDVTLRCDPISSHATLYWYQQALGQGPEFLTYFNYEAQPDKSGLPSDRFSAERPEGSISTLTIQRTEQRDSAMYRCASSRDNLSGNTIYFGEGSWLTVV.

This sequence joins TRBV9 and TRBJ2-5; TRBD2 aligns across 7 bases. The V gene end was trimmed by 2 bases and the J gene end by 0 bases; junction bases not matched to a gene: 1. Per germline, CDR1 SGDLS and CDR2 YYNGEE. This CDR3 region has 14 residues. The CDR3 DNA reads as TGTGCCAGCAGCGTGCGGGGGAACCAAGAGACCCAGTACTTC. This translates into CASSVRGNQETQYF.

This chain links TRBV3-1 (or the pseudogene TRBV3-2) with TRBJ2-7; 8 bases align to TRBD2. J gave up 3 bases and V 3 bases, and 7 bases lay outside the gene matches. Per the germline V gene, CDR1 is LGHDT and CDR2 is YNNKEL (reference sequence). CDR3 length equals 15 residues. CDR3 protein: CASSQEPGLVYEQYF. In DNA, the CDR3 is TGTGCCAGCAGCCAGGAACCGGGACTAGTCTACGAGCAGTACTTC.

This clone occurred a few times. The rearrangement links TRBV27 to TRBJ2-7; 10 bases align to TRBD1. The CDR3 runs to 15 residues. Germline assignment: CDR1 MNHEY and CDR2 SMNVEV (reference sequence). The junction had 6 bases not matched to a gene; V was cut back by 2 bases and J by 5 bases. This CDR3 reads CASSLGTGVSHEQYF. For the CDR3, the DNA is TGTGCCAGCAGTTTAGGGACAGGGGTTTCCCACGAGCAGTACTTC.

This chain connects TRBV5-6 to TRBJ2-7, with D hard to call. The V gene lost 2 bases and the J gene lost 6 bases, with 15 bases spanning the gap. This CDR3 spans 14 amino acids. CDR1 is SGHDT and CDR2 is YYEEEE in the germline V gene. CDR3 coding DNA: TGTGCCAGCAGCTTTACGTCCAAGCCCGCCGAGCAGTACTTC. It specifies CASSFTSKPAEQYF.

This chain joins TRBV7-9 and TRBJ2-1, with 11 bases identical to TRBD2. The germline V gene has CDR1 SEHNR and CDR2 FQNEAQ (reference sequence). The CDR3 loop spans 18 amino acids. V shed 5 bases, J shed 4 bases, and the junction held 13 bases outside the gene matches. The CDR3 sequence: CASSPAHLAGGSYNEQFF. DNA for the CDR3: TGTGCCAGCAGCCCAGCCCACTTAGCGGGGGGGAGTTACAATGAGCAGTTCTTC.

This rearrangement joins TRBV28 to TRBJ2-3, with D maybe TRBD1 (8 bases). V dropped 6 bases and J dropped 11 bases, with 21 bases sitting between them. Germline CDR1 reads MDHEN; CDR2 reads SYDVKM. CDR3 length: 14 amino acids. The CDR3 region is CASSHRQGWGGQYF. In DNA, the CDR3 is TGTGCCAGCAGCCACAGACAGGGGTGGGGGGGGCAGTATTTT.

The chain recombines TRBV11-2 with TRBJ2-5, with 8 bases lining up with TRBD2. The CDR3 is made up of 15 amino acids. CDR1 is SGHAT, CDR2 FQNNGV, per germline. V gave up 1 base and J gave up 4 bases; unmatched junction bases: 5. CDR3 DNA sequence: TGTGCCAGCAGCTTAGTGGCGGGGGGCGGAGAGACCCAGTACTTC. Amino acid sequence: CASSLVAGGGETQYF.

This chain joins TRBV9 and TRBJ2-1; D remains ambiguous. The CDR3 is made up of 15 amino acids. The V gene's germline CDR1 is SGDLS and CDR2 YYNGEE. Trimming took 1 base from V and 0 from J, leaving 8 bases between them. CDR3 in DNA: TGTGCCAGCAGCGTATTTGAGAGCTCCTACAATGAGCAGTTCTTC. Translation gives CASSVFESSYNEQFF.

The V and J genes are TRBV19 and TRBJ1-1; D unclear. V was trimmed by 2 bases and J by 11 bases, leaving 21 bases between them. The CDR3 covers 15 residues. CDR1 is LNHDA and CDR2 is SQIVND in the germline V gene (reference sequence). CDR3 region: CASSIKVGSGVYAFF. The CDR3 coding sequence is TGTGCCAGTAGTATAAAGGTTGGCAGTGGAGTATATGCTTTCTTT.

The chain links TRBV10-3 to TRBJ1-4, with a weak D call TRBD1 (6 bases). Trimming took 3 bases from V and 7 from J, leaving 15 bases between them. Germline V lookup: CDR1 ENHRY, CDR2 SYGVKD. The CDR3 is 15 residues long. The chain's CDR3 is CAISEARGASEKLFF. CDR3 in DNA: TGTGCCATCAGTGAAGCCCGGGGGGCGAGTGAAAAACTGTTTTTT.

V is TRBV6-5 and J is TRBJ1-4, with 7 bases matching TRBD1. The CDR3 runs to 14 residues. Germline lookup yields CDR1 MNHEY and CDR2 SVGAGI. The V and J ends lost 4 bases and 7 bases, in that order; junction bases with no gene match: 6. In nucleotides, the CDR3 is TGTGCCAGCAGTTCGGACAGGAAGGGTGAAAAACTGTTTTTT. It translates to CASSSDRKGEKLFF.